This passage covers 23 T cell receptor beta chains from one sample sequenced in a study of blood T cell repertoires in COVID-19. Assay: immunoSEQ multiplex PCR; the TCRdb copy retains only in-frame clones and omits some. The sample shows fewer than 150,000 clones, roughly 80% of them seen only once. Sequencing was carried out using peripheral blood. The receptors originated from a woman in her forties with acute or convalescent COVID-19.

The chain employs TRBV11-2 and TRBJ1-4, with TRBD1 as a possible D gene (6 bases). Germline V gives CDR1 SGHAT, CDR2 FQNNGV. V was pared by 1 base and J by 8 bases, with 14 bases between. This CDR3 has 15 residues. The CDR3 nucleotides are TGTGCCAGCAGCTTAGCGGGGGGCATATGGGAAAAACTGTTTTTT. It codes for CASSLAGGIWEKLFF.

This chain joins TRBV9 and TRBJ2-1, with D possibly being TRBD2 (6 bases). The CDR3 is 14 amino acids. V gave up 0 bases and J gave up 4 bases, with 8 bases separating them. The V gene's germline CDR1 is SGDLS and CDR2 YYNGEE. The CDR3: CASSVVAEYNEQFF. CDR3 coding DNA: TGTGCCAGCAGCGTAGTAGCGGAGTACAATGAGCAGTTCTTC.

DNA for the CDR3: TGTGCCAGCAGCCATGGGGCTTTGGCCGGAAACACCATATATTTT. Encoded protein: CASSHGALAGNTIYF. This sequence joins TRBV14 and TRBJ1-3, with a possible D match to TRBD1 (5 bases). The CDR3 is 15 residues long. The V and J ends lost 3 bases and 4 bases respectively, with 13 bases between them. CDR1 is SGHDN, CDR2 FVKESK, per germline. The whole variable domain, filled in from reference TRBV14 and TRBJ1-3, reads EAGVTQFPSHSVIEKGQTVTLRCDPISGHDNLYWYRRVMGKEIKFLLHFVKESKQDESGMPNNRFLAERTGGTYSTLKVQPAELEDSGVYFCASSHGALAGNTIYFGEGSWLTVV.

This clone was picked up a small number of times. The rearrangement links TRBV19 to TRBJ1-2, with unresolved D. Trimming took off 4 bases at V and 2 bases at J, with 5 bases between the two ends. This CDR3 has 12 residues. Germline V CDR1 and CDR2: LNHDA, SQIVND (reference sequence). CDR3 nucleotides: TGTGCCAGTAGTAACACGAACTATGGCTACACCTTC. As protein: CASSNTNYGYTF.

The gene calls are TRBV5-1 and TRBJ1-4; the D gene is possibly TRBD1 (5 bases). The CDR3 extends over 15 amino acids. Germline-derived CDR1 and CDR2 are SGHRS and YFSETQ. V lost 1 base to trimming and J lost 8 bases, with 15 bases between them. In DNA form, the CDR3 reads TGCGCCAGCAGCTTGAGCGGGGGATCTCCCGAAAAACTGTTTTTT. It encodes CASSLSGGSPEKLFF.

This chain uses TRBV6-5 with TRBJ1-2; D might be TRBD1 (5 bases). V lost 5 bases, J lost 4 bases, and 17 bases lay in between. The CDR3 has 15 amino acids. CDR1 and CDR2 (germline): MNHEY, SVGAGI. The CDR3 reads CASSNPQGLGYGYTF. The CDR3 DNA sequence: TGTGCCAGCAGTAACCCCCAGGGATTGGGCTATGGCTACACCTTC.

The chain carries TRBV25-1 and TRBJ2-1; D remains unclear. This CDR3 is 11 amino acids long. The ends were cut back, 6 bases at V and 5 bases at J, with 5 bases in the middle. Germline values: CDR1 MGHDK, CDR2 SYGVNS. The CDR3 reads CASRRNNEQFF. The DNA for the CDR3 is TGTGCCAGCAGGAGGAACAATGAGCAGTTCTTC. Based on the CDR3 plus reference TRBV25-1 and TRBJ2-1, the full variable domain is EADIYQTPRYLVIGTGKKITLECSQTMGHDKMYWYQQDPGMELHLIHYSYGVNSTEKGDLSSESTVSRIRTEHFPLTLESARPSHTSQYLCASRRNNEQFFGPGTRLTVL.

The chain has TRBV29-1 and TRBJ2-7; perhaps TRBD2 as D (6 bases). The CDR3 loop spans 13 amino acids. Germline CDR1 is SQVTM and CDR2 is ANQGSEA. The V end was cut by 1 base, the J end by 3 bases, with 10 bases between. The CDR3 DNA reads as TGCAGCGTTGAAGTCTGGGGGGACTACGAGCAGTACTTC. Protein sequence: CSVEVWGDYEQYF.

The chain joins TRBV6-5 to TRBJ2-3; D may be TRBD2 (5 bases). V was clipped by 7 bases and J by 0 bases, with 14 bases between them. The CDR3 is 15 residues long. CDR1 and CDR2 (germline): MNHEY, SVGAGI. In nucleotides, the CDR3 is TGTGCCAGCACCGGAGGTAGGAGAAGCACAGATACGCAGTATTTT. It specifies CASTGGRRSTDTQYF.

J is TRBJ1-6 and V is TRBV5-5; 7 bases are a match to TRBD1. CDR1 and CDR2 (germline): SGHKS, YYEKEE (reference sequence). Trimming at V came to 7 bases and at J to 4 bases, leaving 5 bases not matched to a gene. The CDR3 extends over 14 amino acids. The CDR3 region is CASGPGQYNSPLHF. CDR3 sequence (DNA): TGTGCCAGCGGACCGGGACAGTATAATTCACCCCTCCACTTT.

This clone appeared once. The chain has TRBV4-3 and TRBJ2-3; weak D call: TRBD2 (5 bases). Trimming shortened V by 3 bases and J by 10 bases, and 14 bases separated the two germline ends. This CDR3 region has 13 residues. Germline CDR1 reads LGHNA; CDR2 reads YSLEER. In DNA form, the CDR3 reads TGCGCCAGCAGCCAGCCGGGGTTTCCAGCGCAGTATTTT. This codes for CASSQPGFPAQYF.

The V call is TRBV2, the J call TRBJ1-5; 7 bases line up with TRBD1. CDR3 size: 14 residues. J lost 2 bases, V lost 5 bases, and 3 bases had no gene match. Germline lookup yields CDR1 SNHLY and CDR2 FYNNEI. The CDR3 sequence is CASSYRGGNQPQHF. Written as DNA, the CDR3 is TGTGCCAGCAGTTACAGGGGAGGCAATCAGCCCCAGCATTTT.

V and J are TRBV29-1 and TRBJ1-1; TRBD1 matches 8 bases. The CDR3 length is 13 residues. Germline loops: CDR1 SQVTM, CDR2 ANQGSEA. V gave up 1 base and J gave up 6 bases; unmatched junction bases: 4. The CDR3, as DNA: TGCAGCGTTGAAGGCCAGGGGGCCCCTGAAGCTTTCTTT. This sequence encodes CSVEGQGAPEAFF.

The chain combines TRBV3-1 (or the pseudogene TRBV3-2) with TRBJ2-4; possibly TRBD1 for D (5 bases). The germline V and J ends were trimmed by 3 bases and 0 bases, with 12 bases remaining between them. From germline, CDR1 is LGHDT and CDR2 YNNKEL (reference sequence). This CDR3 comprises 16 residues. The CDR3 loop is CASSQSGAQAKNIQYF. CDR3 in DNA: TGTGCCAGCAGCCAGTCTGGGGCCCAAGCCAAAAACATTCAGTACTTC.

V and J are TRBV19 and TRBJ1-2; maybe TRBD1 (5 bases). CDR1 and CDR2 (germline): LNHDA, SQIVND (reference sequence). Deletions cut 3 bases from V and 1 base from J, with 12 bases between. The CDR3 covers 15 residues. CDR3 sequence reads: CASSIETGFNYGYTF. DNA of the CDR3: TGTGCCAGTAGTATTGAAACAGGTTTTAACTATGGCTACACCTTC.

The rearrangement uses TRBV18 and TRBJ1-1; D not resolved. The germline V and J ends were trimmed by 3 bases and 1 base, with 6 bases remaining between them. Germline CDR1 and CDR2: KGHSH and LQKENI. CDR3 size: 13 residues. The CDR3, as DNA: TGTGCCAGCTCACCCGGGAGGAACACTGAAGCTTTCTTT. Protein sequence: CASSPGRNTEAFF.

The gene calls are TRBV3-1 (or the pseudogene TRBV3-2) and TRBJ1-1; D is perhaps TRBD1 (6 bases). The CDR3 is 13 residues long. CDR1 and CDR2 (germline): LGHDT, YNNKEL (reference sequence). V was trimmed by 5 bases and J by 6 bases, leaving 13 bases between them. CDR3 DNA: TGTGCCAGCAGCTCCCCTAGGACAGCTGAAGCTTTCTTT. Residues: CASSSPRTAEAFF.

The chain has TRBV6-6 and TRBJ1-4, with 9 bases fitting TRBD1. V trimming: 8 bases; J trimming: 8 bases; junction bases outside the gene matches: 6. The germline V gene encodes CDR1 MNHNY and CDR2 SVGAGI (reference sequence). The CDR3 loop spans 13 amino acids. The CDR3 DNA reads TGTGCCAGCGCGACAGGGGGAGTAGAAAAACTGTTTTTT. This encodes CASATGGVEKLFF.

This clone came up a few times. The rearrangement uses TRBV18 and TRBJ1-2, with 9 bases aligning to TRBD1. Germline V gene sequence: CDR1 KGHSH, CDR2 LQKENI. The CDR3 consists of 16 residues. The ends lost 0 bases at V and 2 bases at J; junction bases unmatched: 4. The CDR3 here is CASSPPGQGLNYGYTF. CDR3 DNA sequence: TGTGCCAGCTCACCACCGGGACAGGGCTTGAACTATGGCTACACCTTC.

The chain links TRBV4-1 to TRBJ2-3, with 13 bases lining up with TRBD2. The germline CDR1 and CDR2 sequences are MGHRA and YSYEKL. J was trimmed by 5 bases and V by 3 bases; bases with no gene match: 14. This CDR3 comprises 19 residues. The CDR3 here is CASSQGLTSGGPLLDTQYF. CDR3 DNA sequence: TGCGCCAGCAGCCAGGGGTTGACTAGCGGGGGGCCGCTCCTAGATACGCAGTATTTT.

This clone came up once. The rearrangement uses TRBV6-5 and TRBJ1-2; a possible D gene is TRBD1 (5 bases). Germline loops: CDR1 MNHEY, CDR2 SVGAGI. The CDR3 runs 13 residues. V lost 6 bases to trimming and J lost 4 bases, with 12 bases between them. CDR3 bases: TGTGCCAGCAGCGGGGGGGGTCCCTATGGCTACACCTTC. Translation gives CASSGGGPYGYTF.

This clone was counted between two and nine times. The rearrangement joins TRBV18 to TRBJ1-2; D is possibly TRBD1 (5 bases). Germline V lookup: CDR1 KGHSH, CDR2 LQKENI. Trimming left V 0 bases short and J 8 bases short, with 10 bases between. The CDR3 spans 13 residues. The CDR3 DNA is TGTGCCAGCTCACCACCGGAGGGGCAGGGCTACACCTTC. This encodes CASSPPEGQGYTF.

V usage is TRBV6-5 and J usage is TRBJ1-3; no firm D call. Trimming stripped 0 bases from V and 0 bases from J, with 9 bases between. The CDR3 contains 16 residues. The V gene's germline CDR1 is MNHEY and CDR2 SVGAGI. Written as DNA, the CDR3 is TGTGCCAGCAGTTACTCGATCTCCAGCTCTGGAAACACCATATATTTT. This sequence encodes CASSYSISSSGNTIYF.